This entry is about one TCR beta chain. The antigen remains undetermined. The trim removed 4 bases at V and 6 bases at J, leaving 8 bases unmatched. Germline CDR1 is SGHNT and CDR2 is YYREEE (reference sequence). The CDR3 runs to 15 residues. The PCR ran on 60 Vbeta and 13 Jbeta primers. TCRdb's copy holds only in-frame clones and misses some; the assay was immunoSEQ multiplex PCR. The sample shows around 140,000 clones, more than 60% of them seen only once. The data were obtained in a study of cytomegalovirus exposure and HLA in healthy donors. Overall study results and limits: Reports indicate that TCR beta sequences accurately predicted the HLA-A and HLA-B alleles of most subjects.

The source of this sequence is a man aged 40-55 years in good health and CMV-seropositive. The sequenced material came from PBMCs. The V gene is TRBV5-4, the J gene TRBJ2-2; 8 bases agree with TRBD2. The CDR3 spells CASSPGTRPAGELFF. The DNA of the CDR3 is TGTGCCAGCAGCCCGGGGACTAGGCCCGCCGGGGAGCTGTTTTTT.